The 14 T cell receptor beta chains below were found in one sample sequenced in a study of T cell responses to AZD1222 COVID-19 vaccine. Generated by immunoSEQ multiplex PCR, the TCRdb table keeps only in-frame clones and is missing some. Here the sample spans tens of thousands of clones, around 90% being singletons. The source was peripheral blood, collected 28 days after the second dose of the MenACWY control vaccine. These TCRs come from an adult who received the MenACWY meningococcal vaccine as a control.

The chain has TRBV11-3 and TRBJ2-1, with D unclear. The CDR3 extends over 14 amino acids. CDR1 and CDR2 (germline): SGHNT, YENEEA. Trimming removed 0 bases from V and 12 bases from J, with 15 bases in between. The CDR3 protein is CASSLDPESSAQFF. The DNA of the CDR3 is TGTGCCAGCAGCTTAGATCCGGAGTCCTCTGCGCAGTTCTTC.

The chain combines TRBV2 with TRBJ1-2; D remains unclear. The germline V and J ends were trimmed by 5 bases and 11 bases, with 18 bases remaining between them. This CDR3 spans 13 amino acids. The V gene's germline CDR1 is SNHLY and CDR2 FYNNEI. The CDR3: CASSFLTGGGYTF. The CDR3 nucleotides are TGTGCCAGCAGTTTCTTGACCGGAGGAGGGTACACCTTC.

This chain connects TRBV19 to TRBJ2-1, with TRBD2 identical over 9 bases. Germline CDR1 LNHDA, CDR2 SQIVND (reference sequence). This CDR3 spans 15 amino acids. V lost 7 bases to trimming and J lost 7 bases; unmatched junction nucleotides: 11. The CDR3, as DNA: TGTGCCAGTAAGGGCTTAGCGGGAGTTCGGAATGAGCAGTTCTTC. It encodes CASKGLAGVRNEQFF. The variable domain in full, with the rest retrieved from reference TRBV19 and TRBJ2-1, is DGGITQSPKYLFRKEGQNVTLSCEQNLNHDAMYWYRQDPGQGLRLIYYSQIVNDFQKGDIAEGYSVSREKKESFPLTVTSAQKNPTAFYLCASKGLAGVRNEQFFGPGTRLTVL.

The V call is TRBV30, the J call TRBJ1-1; D might be TRBD1 (6 bases). The CDR3 contains 13 residues. Looked up from germline, CDR1 is GTSNPN and CDR2 is SVGIG (reference sequence). V was cut by 0 bases and J by 3 bases, with 8 bases left in between. CDR3 loop: CAWSVGQHTEAFF. Here the CDR3 DNA reads TGTGCCTGGAGTGTAGGACAGCACACTGAAGCTTTCTTT. The complete variable domain, with remaining parts taken from reference TRBV30 and TRBJ1-1, reads SQTIHQWPATLVQPVGSPLSLECTVEGTSNPNLYWYRQAAGRGLQLLFYSVGIGQISSEVPQNLSASRPQDRQFILSSKKLLLSDSGFYLCAWSVGQHTEAFFGQGTRLTVV.

This chain joins TRBV2 and TRBJ2-3; the match to TRBD2 covers 8 bases. The CDR3 loop spans 14 amino acids. Germline assignment: CDR1 SNHLY and CDR2 FYNNEI. V lost 8 bases to trimming and J lost 1 base; unmatched junction nucleotides: 5. The CDR3 sequence: CASSRTSRTDTQYF. As DNA, the CDR3 is TGTGCCAGCTCCCGGACTAGCCGCACAGATACGCAGTATTTT.

V gene TRBV11-1 combines with J gene TRBJ2-2; 11 bases match TRBD1. After removal of 5 bases from V and 8 bases from J, the junction contained 7 bases not matched to a gene. CDR1 is SGHAT and CDR2 is FQDESV in the germline V gene (reference sequence). The CDR3 is made up of 15 amino acids. The CDR3 reads CASSVGQGGFGELFF. In DNA form, the CDR3 reads TGTGCCAGCAGCGTGGGACAGGGGGGTTTTGGGGAGCTGTTTTTT.

The J gene is TRBJ1-1, the V gene TRBV7-8, with TRBD1 as a possible D gene (6 bases). Germline lookup yields CDR1 SGHVS and CDR2 FQNEAQ. The CDR3 spans 11 residues. Trimming removed 5 bases at V and 7 bases at J, with 8 bases between. The CDR3 protein is CASSSRGEAFF. In DNA, the CDR3 is TGTGCCAGCAGCAGCAGGGGTGAAGCTTTCTTT.

V is TRBV24-1 and J is TRBJ2-1, with TRBD1 as a possible D gene (6 bases). Deletions cut 1 base from V and 5 bases from J, with 11 bases between. This CDR3 spans 15 amino acids. Germline CDR1 reads KGHDR; CDR2 reads SFDVKD. The CDR3 region is CATSDLGGEHNEQFF. As DNA, the CDR3 is TGTGCCACCAGTGATTTAGGGGGAGAGCACAATGAGCAGTTCTTC.

This clone appeared a few times. V and J are TRBV18 and TRBJ2-7; D unresolved. The CDR3 extends over 15 amino acids. The germline gives CDR1 KGHSH, CDR2 LQKENI. V was trimmed by 6 bases and J by 3 bases, leaving 18 bases between them. In nucleotides, the CDR3 is TGTGCCAGCTCCACTCGCGTAGACTCCTACTACGAGCAGTACTTC. The encoded protein is CASSTRVDSYYEQYF.

The chain recombines TRBV11-2 with TRBJ2-5, with 9 bases that match TRBD2. The CDR3 loop spans 16 amino acids. Per the germline V gene, CDR1 is SGHAT and CDR2 is FQNNGV. Germline trimming cut 1 base from V and 6 bases from J; bases unmatched to any gene: 9. The CDR3 here is CASSLVAGGPKKTQYF. CDR3 sequence (DNA): TGTGCCAGCAGCTTAGTCGCGGGAGGGCCCAAGAAGACCCAGTACTTC.

The J gene is TRBJ1-2, the V gene TRBV28; D possibly corresponds to TRBD1 (5 bases). The CDR3 has 15 residues. Germline lookup yields CDR1 MDHEN and CDR2 SYDVKM. The V end lost 0 bases, the J end lost 6 bases, and 14 bases lay between the germline ends. In DNA form, the CDR3 reads TGTGCCAGCAGTTTATGGGCCGGCAGGGATGATGGCTACACCTTC. Protein: CASSLWAGRDDGYTF.

The J gene is TRBJ1-6, the V gene TRBV2, with D uncertain. Germline V gene sequence: CDR1 SNHLY, CDR2 FYNNEI. V lost 7 bases, J lost 7 bases, and 11 bases lay in between. This CDR3 comprises 13 residues. In DNA form, the CDR3 reads TGTGCCAGCATAGGGCAGTCCAATTCACCCCTCCACTTT. Its translation: CASIGQSNSPLHF. Full variable domain (remainder filled in from reference TRBV2 and TRBJ1-6): EPEVTQTPSHQVTQMGQEVILRCVPISNHLYFYWYRQILGQKVEFLVSFYNNEISEKSEIFDDQFSVERPDGSNFTLKIRSTKLEDSAMYFCASIGQSNSPLHFGNGTRLTVT.

This sequence joins TRBV6-5 and TRBJ1-1; unclear D gene. This CDR3 region has 13 residues. Deletions cut 7 bases from V and 7 bases from J, with 16 bases between. Germline assignment: CDR1 MNHEY and CDR2 SVGAGI. The CDR3 here is CASNVQGRSEAFF. DNA for the CDR3: TGTGCCAGCAACGTACAAGGGCGGAGTGAAGCTTTCTTT.

The V gene is TRBV5-1, the J gene TRBJ2-5, with D perhaps matching TRBD2 (6 bases). CDR1 is SGHRS, CDR2 YFSETQ, per germline. CDR3 length: 15 amino acids. Trimming took off 0 bases at V and 5 bases at J, with 14 bases between the two ends. The CDR3 is CASSLEVGGRETQYF. The CDR3 DNA is TGCGCCAGCAGCTTGGAGGTGGGGGGTAGGGAGACCCAGTACTTC. Looking up the rest from reference TRBV5-1 and TRBJ2-5 gives the full variable domain: KAGVTQTPRYLIKTRGQQVTLSCSPISGHRSVSWYQQTPGQGLQFLFEYFSETQRNKGNFPGRFSGRQFSNSRSEMNVSTLELGDSALYLCASSLEVGGRETQYFGPGTRLLVL.